This T cell receptor (beta chain) was obtained from a study of T-cell memory formation after mild COVID-19. Study-wide context: Clusters of TCRs were largely donor specific.

From germline, CDR1 is SGHRS and CDR2 YFSETQ. The CDR3 extends over 14 amino acids. Trimming left V 0 bases short and J 2 bases short, with 5 bases between. TCRdb analysed the 5' RACE reads with MiXCR anew, one entry per CDR3 protein. The sample lists just under 50,000 distinct CDR3 sequences, 12% occurring once. Overall study results and limits: Balance between CD4 and CD8 was seen in clones contracting day 15 to 85, and a CD4+ lean was seen in later expanders.

In this sample, this clonotype turned up many times. The antigen is unknown. The rearrangement joins TRBV5-1 to TRBJ2-2, with D unresolved. Sequenced sample: PBMCs or a T cell subset sorted from them (not recorded which). The sequence was obtained from a man in his late teens or twenties who had mild COVID-19 (a few samples of this study predate the infection). Cell type and time point are not known. As DNA, the CDR3 is TGCGCCAGCAGCTTGGCCCCTAACACCGGGGAGCTGTTTTTT. The encoded protein is CASSLAPNTGELFF. The full variable domain, completed using reference TRBV5-1 and TRBJ2-2, is KAGVTQTPRYLIKTRGQQVTLSCSPISGHRSVSWYQQTPGQGLQFLFEYFSETQRNKGNFPGRFSGRQFSNSRSEMNVSTLELGDSALYLCASSLAPNTGELFFGEGSRLTVL.